This T cell receptor beta chain was found in a study of blood T cells in healthy people across ages (dated by TCRdb to the mid-2010s). Study-wide context: In model experiments, roughly one uniquely barcoded TCR beta cDNA molecule per two T cells was captured by template switching. Donors of different ages were randomly distributed across sequencing lanes to avoid experimental bias. For two donors (one aged 18 to 29 and one aged 80 or older), the study analyzed two additional independent replicas of 1 million unique cDNA reads from the same blood draw. To track age-related changes in TCR beta repertoire diversity, the study relied on deep sequencing normalized with unique cDNA molecular identifiers. Four age groups were formed from the donors: young (average approximately 17 years), middle-aged (less than 40), aged (under 70) and long-lived (less than 85). On the study overall, not on this receptor specifically: Observed TCR beta diversity per million T cells fell roughly linearly with age, and a significant reduction was already apparent by age about 38. Donor CMV infection status was unknown, potentially confounding age-related changes in expanded clonotypes. Because profiling used bulk unsorted PBMCs, naive and antigen-experienced compartments could not be compared conclusively. The long-lived group showed more naive CD4+ T cells, fewer expanded clones and increased TCR diversity than the aged group, suggesting age selection. Estimates of total diversity based on one million sequenced T cells were regarded as lower bounds and as underestimates. There was a strong correlation between observed TCR beta diversity and the percentage of naive T cells measured by flow cytometry.

The library relied on 5' RACE. The sequencer listed for this sample is Illumina HiSeq 2500. The second PCR ran for roughly 7 to 12 cycles and used a J-beta primer mix along with a sample-barcoded 5' primer. A template-switch 5' adaptor carrying 12 random nucleotides introduced a unique molecular identifier onto each TCR beta cDNA molecule. Each sample yielded at least 3 million CDR3-containing paired-end reads. First-strand cDNA synthesis was performed from all RNA using the Mint cDNA synthesis kit, with priming by a TRBC-specific oligonucleotide. Following uracil-DNA glycosylase treatment, all cDNA underwent a first 18-cycle PCR with the universal primers M1SS and BC2_uni_R. Per the authors' processing: For normalization, 1 million high-quality reads, each with a distinct molecular identifier, were randomly selected from each sample. Reads sharing molecular identifiers were discarded rather than binned into consensus sequences. CDR3 identification, clonotype clustering and error correction used MiTCR with a Q25 quality threshold and the strictest error-elimination algorithm. A nonparametric unseen species model using Euler transformation provided a lower-bound estimate of total TCR beta diversity. TCRdb applied fastp at Q25 and MiXCR to the public reads, then kept only in-frame beta chains. Here each entry gathers all rows of one CDR3 protein and keeps the most common genes and DNA. These V and J calls rely on TCRdb rather than the paper's analysis. In this sample the table shows 650,000 to 700,000 distinct CDR3 sequences, around 52% of which occur a single time. Approximately 13% of the sample is held by the ten biggest clonotypes.

Systemically healthy Caucasian individuals from Russia, 39 in total and aged roughly 6 to 100 years, were included as donors. Around 10 milliliters of peripheral blood were drawn from each donor into EDTA-treated Vacutainer tubes. Ficoll-Paque density-gradient centrifugation was used to isolate PBMCs, with at least 7 million per sample. Trizol reagent was used to extract total RNA from PBMCs, with at least 6 micrograms per sample. For every donor, an aliquot of PBMCs went through flow cytometry to measure the percentages of naive CD45RAhigh/CD27high T cells. The CDR3 sequence holds 14 residues, the cysteine and phenylalanine included. Of the read, only the CDR3 DNA is kept; its 42 bases are in frame from base 1. Trimming removed 6 bases from V and 7 bases from J, leaving 18 bases between the germline ends. Of note for this clonotype: No cognate antigen has been identified for it. No much larger clonotype is one base removed from it; base qualities were not supplied.

The sequenced sample consisted of blood. The sequence joins TRBV12-3 or TRBV12-4 to TRBJ1-2, and perhaps TRBD1 as D gene, on 5 matching bases. This clonotype originated in a woman aged 80 or older in good health. In nucleotides, the sequence is TGTGCCAGCAGGCCACCGGACAATCTTCTTGGCTACACCTTC. It codes for CASRPPDNLLGYTF.